This T cell receptor (beta chain) was recovered during a study of blood T cell repertoires in COVID-19. Whole-study context: Acute-phase and convalescent COVID-19 samples originated in the United States, Italy and Spain. PBMCs, B-cell-depleted T cells, or T cells were the source of the cDNA or gDNA that made up the material.

The CDR3 has 13 residues. Germline CDR1 and CDR2: MNHEY and SVGEGT. The V end lost 4 bases, the J end lost 6 bases, and 10 bases lay between the germline ends. Two negative PCRs, clearance, or symptom resolution had been documented for recovered Cohort 3 donors. Sequencing was performed with immunoSEQ multiplex PCR; in TCRdb, only in-frame clones are kept and a portion is missing. This sample has more than 250,000 clones; roughly nine tenths occur once, and the top ten carry approximately 5%. The specimen was PBMCs or T cells enriched from blood (not recorded which). The chain uses TRBV6-2 or TRBV6-3 and TRBJ2-1, with a possible D match to TRBD1 (6 bases). The clonotype originates from a woman in her 30s who had recovered from COVID-19. The CDR3 coding sequence is TGTGCCAGCAGTTGGACAGCGCCCAATGAGCAGTTCTTC. Protein sequence: CASSWTAPNEQFF.